This T cell receptor beta chain was sequenced during a study of blood T cell repertoires in COVID-19. About the study: Specimens from acute and convalescent COVID-19 originated in the United States, Italy and Spain. PBMCs, B-cell-depleted T cells, or T cells provided the cDNA or gDNA that made up the material.

Study processing details: Reference gene primer amplification yielded estimated nucleated cell counts. Clones were sequenced by immunoSEQ multiplex PCR, and TCRdb holds only the in-frame ones, with some missing. The D gene and trimming were derived from the DNA, and the V and J assignments and clone size from that table. The sample lists over 85,000 clones; roughly 87% were seen once. The CDR3 totals 16 residues. V was trimmed by 0 bases and J by 2 bases, leaving 10 bases between them. From germline, CDR1 is KGHDR and CDR2 SFDVKD. Sequencing was carried out using peripheral blood. This receptor was taken from a man between 45 and 60 years old with active COVID-19. The V and J genes are TRBV24-1 and TRBJ2-1; perhaps TRBD2 as D (6 bases). Written as DNA, the CDR3 is TGTGCCACCAGTGATTTGCGGAGGGTACCCTACAATGAGCAGTTCTTC. Its translation is CATSDLRRVPYNEQFF.